The TCR beta chain under discussion was sequenced for a study of blood T cell repertoires in COVID-19. Across the study: Nucleic acid was either cDNA or gDNA, and it came from T cells, B-cell-depleted T cells, or PBMCs.

How the authors handled the data: Reference gene primer amplification yielded estimated nucleated cell counts. Clones were read by immunoSEQ multiplex PCR, and TCRdb kept only the in-frame ones, dropping some. Clonal size and the V and J genes are those of that table, whereas D and trimming came from the DNA. The repertoire holds about 25,000 clones, roughly 85% seen once, with 8.8% in the top ten. The V end was cut by 10 bases, the J end by 4 bases, with 23 bases between. The CDR3 length is 17 residues. Germline assignment: CDR1 LNHDA and CDR2 SQIVND (reference sequence). V is TRBV19 and J is TRBJ2-6; perhaps TRBD2 as D (6 bases). Sequencing used peripheral blood. The sequence derives from a human donor with active COVID-19. The donor label of this sample is uncertain. CDR3 nucleotides: TGTGCCACATCTGGAGGGGTGATTAGCAGGGGGGCCAACGTCCTGACTTTC. Amino acids: CATSGGVISRGANVLTF.